The clone carrying this TCR beta chain was seen only a few times. Its specificity is unknown. These data come from a study of T-cell memory formation after mild COVID-19. Study-level results: Clones that contracted from day 15 to 85 were balanced CD4/CD8, while later expanders leaned CD4+.

TCRdb reanalysed the 5' RACE reads using MiXCR and keeps one entry per CDR3 protein. The data contain 470,000 or so distinct CDR3 sequences, 15% to 20% of them singletons. The CDR3 has 16 residues. V shed 4 bases and J shed 0 bases, with 13 bases lying between them. CDR1 is SGHRS, CDR2 YFSETQ, per germline. This sequence was found in a man aged 18 to 29 who had mild COVID-19 (a few samples of this study predate the infection). Cell type and time point are not known. The chain recombines TRBV5-1 with TRBJ1-4; tentatively, D is TRBD1 (5 bases). The sequenced sample was PBMCs or a T cell subset sorted from them (not recorded which). The DNA for the CDR3 is TGCGCCAGCAGCCCGGATCCGACAGCAACTAATGAAAAACTGTTTTTT. Protein: CASSPDPTATNEKLFF.